This T cell receptor (beta chain) was identified during a study of blood T cell repertoires in COVID-19. Study-level information: Collection of acute and convalescent COVID-19 samples took place in the United States, Italy and Spain.

TCRdb's table, derived via immunoSEQ multiplex PCR, lists solely in-frame clones and lacks some. The table has over 11,000 clones, 80% to 95% seen once. Germline-derived CDR1 and CDR2 are MNHEY and SVGAGI. The V gene lost 0 bases and the J gene lost 2 bases, with 7 bases spanning the gap. CDR3 length: 14 amino acids. The sequencing sample was made of peripheral blood. The receptor was isolated from a human donor in a cohort sampled during active COVID-19. V and J are TRBV6-5 and TRBJ2-5; the D is unclear. CDR3 nucleotide sequence: TGTGCCAGCAGTTACTCGGGCTGGCAAGAGACCCAGTACTTC. Protein product: CASSYSGWQETQYF.